This entry lists 31 T cell receptor beta chains sequenced from one sample in a study of blood T cells in healthy people across ages. A sample-barcoded 5' primer and a J-beta primer mix were used in a second PCR of about 6 to 11 cycles. TCRdb processed the 5' RACE reads anew with MiXCR; each CDR3 protein has one entry. Of approximately 960,000 distinct CDR3 sequences in the sample, roughly 29% are singletons; the top ten hold more than 8.5%. The sample was also linked to a second study, of T cells of mothers and their children.

Material: blood. The origin of the receptors is a woman between 40 and 50 years old in good health.

The chain has TRBV10-3 and TRBJ2-4; D is possibly TRBD1 or TRBD2 (6 bases each). CDR3 length: 15 amino acids. V was clipped by 0 bases and J by 9 bases, with 15 bases between them. Germline CDR1 reads ENHRY; CDR2 reads SYGVKD. The CDR3 region is CAISESPRGGSIQYF. As DNA, the CDR3 is TGTGCCATCAGTGAGTCTCCCCGAGGGGGGAGCATTCAGTACTTC.

The chain uses TRBV18 and TRBJ1-1; perhaps TRBD1 as D (6 bases). CDR1 KGHSH and CDR2 LQKENI come from the germline V gene. Trimming cost V 6 bases and J 2 bases, with 19 bases left between them. The CDR3 loop spans 16 amino acids. The CDR3 spells CASSGDGGLVNTEAFF. The DNA for the CDR3 is TGTGCCAGCTCGGGAGACGGGGGGCTCGTTAACACTGAAGCTTTCTTT.

In its sample, this clonotype was seen many times. The rearrangement uses TRBV15 and TRBJ2-5, with TRBD2 matching over 12 bases. Looked up from germline, CDR1 is LNHNV and CDR2 is YYDKDF (reference sequence). V shed 0 bases and J 5 bases; nucleotides not matched to a gene: 10. CDR3 length: 18 residues. The CDR3 coding sequence is TGTGCCACCAGCAGAGATGCCCTAGCGGGGGGGCCTGGGGAGACCCAGTACTTC. Its protein is CATSRDALAGGPGETQYF. Full variable domain (remainder filled in from reference TRBV15 and TRBJ2-5): DAMVIQNPRYQVTQFGKPVTLSCSQTLNHNVMYWYQQKSSQAPKLLFHYYDKDFNNEADTPDNFQSRRPNTSFCFLDIRSPGLGDTAMYLCATSRDALAGGPGETQYFGPGTRLLVL.

This clonotype was observed a handful of times. The chain uses TRBV7-9 and TRBJ2-7; TRBD1 might be the D (6 bases). Trimming stripped 5 bases from V and 1 base from J, with 12 bases between. Germline CDR1 SEHNR, CDR2 FQNEAQ (reference sequence). The CDR3 sequence is 14 residues long. The CDR3 protein is CASSHWTESYEQYF. CDR3 nucleotide sequence: TGTGCCAGCAGCCACTGGACAGAGTCCTACGAGCAGTACTTC.

V and J are TRBV7-9 and TRBJ2-1; a weak D match, TRBD1 (6 bases). The CDR3 is 15 residues long. Trimming cost V 8 bases and J 4 bases, with 18 bases left between them. Germline CDR1 reads SEHNR; CDR2 reads FQNEAQ (reference sequence). The CDR3 coding sequence is TGTGCCAGCGGTTTGATTACGGGACATTACAATGAGCAGTTCTTC. This codes for CASGLITGHYNEQFF.

This clonotype has more than one count but fewer than ten. The chain recombines TRBV30 with TRBJ2-3; TRBD1 is a possible D gene (5 bases). CDR3 length: 16 amino acids. Trimming left V 5 bases short and J 1 base short, with 19 bases between. Germline V gene data show CDR1 as GTSNPN and CDR2 as SVGIG (reference sequence). This CDR3 reads CAWWGPGPQGTDTQYF. The CDR3 coding sequence is TGTGCCTGGTGGGGCCCGGGCCCCCAGGGCACAGATACGCAGTATTTT.

This clonotype was seen ten or more times. The rearrangement joins TRBV3-1 to TRBJ2-5; 8 positions agree with TRBD2. The CDR3 sequence is 16 residues long. Trimming at V came to 4 bases and at J to 0 bases, leaving 7 bases not matched to a gene. CDR1 is LGHDT and CDR2 is YNNKEL in the germline V gene (reference sequence). This chain's CDR3 is CASSRGASGYQETQYF. Written as DNA, the CDR3 is TGTGCCAGCAGCCGAGGGGCTAGCGGGTACCAAGAGACCCAGTACTTC.

This clonotype was observed a handful of times. A much more abundant neighbour one base away suggests this may be a read error. The genes are TRBV5-6 and TRBJ2-7; 10 nucleotides align to TRBD1. The CDR3 contains 15 residues. Looked up from germline, CDR1 is SGHDT and CDR2 is YYEEEE. The CDR3 DNA reads as TGTGCCAGCAGCCCCGGGACAGGGGCCTTTTACGAGCGGTACTTC. Translating gives CASSPGTGAFYERYF.

The gene calls are TRBV15 and TRBJ2-3; TRBD2 aligns across 14 bases. The CDR3 runs 19 residues. The J segment lost 1 base and the V segment lost 5 bases, leaving 11 bases of the junction unmatched. Germline loops: CDR1 LNHNV, CDR2 YYDKDF (reference sequence). CDR3 sequence (DNA): TGTGCCACCAGCGGGACTAGCGGGGGAGCACCCCTTCGCACAGATACGCAGTATTTT. Translating it yields CATSGTSGGAPLRTDTQYF.

In its sample, this clonotype was seen a few times. The chain combines TRBV28 with TRBJ2-5, with 8 bases identical to TRBD1. The CDR3 totals 15 residues. V lost 5 bases and J lost 2; bases outside the gene matches: 7. Germline values: CDR1 MDHEN, CDR2 SYDVKM. This CDR3 reads CASSLRGRAQETQYF. The CDR3 nucleotides read TGTGCCAGCAGTCTCAGGGGGCGGGCACAAGAGACCCAGTACTTC.

V usage is TRBV20-1 and J usage is TRBJ1-2; D is uncertain. The CDR3 runs to 13 residues. From germline, CDR1 is DFQATT and CDR2 SNEGSKA (reference sequence). Trimming stripped 3 bases from V and 5 bases from J, with 13 bases between. CDR3 loop: CSASMKELYGYTF. The CDR3 DNA reads TGCAGTGCTAGTATGAAGGAGCTTTATGGCTACACCTTC.

In its sample, this clonotype was seen many times. Being one base from a much bigger clone, this may be a read error. This CDR3 is CATSRVGGRETQYF. In nucleotides, the CDR3 is TGTGCCACCAGCAGAGTAGGTGGAAGAGAGACCCAGTACTTC. The rearrangement uses TRBV15 and TRBJ2-5; no clear D gene. This CDR3 spans 14 amino acids. V was cut by 1 base and J by 4 bases, with 10 bases left in between. Germline V lookup: CDR1 LNHNV, CDR2 YYDKDF (reference sequence).

This chain connects TRBV20-1 to TRBJ2-2; TRBD2 matches 16 bases. Germline V CDR1 and CDR2: DFQATT, SNEGSKA (reference sequence). The V gene end was trimmed by 4 bases and the J gene end by 6 bases; junction bases not matched to a gene: 11. The CDR3 runs 18 residues. The CDR3 reads CSAIPGLAGGSLPGELFF. CDR3 sequence (DNA): TGCAGTGCTATACCGGGACTAGCGGGGGGGTCCCTCCCCGGGGAGCTGTTTTTT.

This clonotype came up many times. This may arise from a read error, as a much more abundant clone is one base away. CDR3 nucleotide sequence: TGCAGTGCTAGAGTGTTTAGGTCCCCCTCACGGCGGTACTTC. The encoded protein is CSARVFRSPSRRYF. The chain links TRBV20-1 to TRBJ2-5; no reliable D call. This CDR3 region has 14 residues. Germline CDR1 reads DFQATT; CDR2 reads SNEGSKA (reference sequence). Trimming took 1 base from V and 13 from J, leaving 22 bases between them.

Remarks on this clonotype: A read error is possible here, since a much larger clone lies one base away. The chain links TRBV7-2 to TRBJ2-5; 7 bases fit TRBD2. This CDR3 is 12 amino acids long. Germline values: CDR1 SGHTA, CDR2 FQGNSA. Losses at the gene ends were 5 bases for V and 10 bases for J; bases not matched to a gene: 7. The CDR3 nucleotides are TGTGCCAGCAGCCCAATTCGGGGGGACCAGTACTTC. Translation gives CASSPIRGDQYF.

Only a few counts were recorded for this clonotype. The chain links TRBV6-5 to TRBJ2-1, with 13 bases identical to TRBD2. Trimming at V came to 0 bases and at J to 8 bases, leaving 7 bases not matched to a gene. Germline CDR1 and CDR2: MNHEY and SVGAGI. This CDR3 spans 17 amino acids. CDR3 bases: TGTGCCAGCAGTTACTCCCTGACTAGCGGGGGGAGTGATGAGCAGTTCTTC. Encoded protein: CASSYSLTSGGSDEQFF.

This clonotype was counted many times. The chain carries TRBV20-1 and TRBJ2-7, with TRBD2 as a possible D gene (6 bases). Trimming pared 1 base from V and 2 bases from J, leaving 9 bases between. Germline values: CDR1 DFQATT, CDR2 SNEGSKA (reference sequence). The length of the CDR3 is 13 residues. The CDR3 nucleotides read TGCAGTGCTAGAGGGGACTCTACCTACGAGCAGTACTTC. This codes for CSARGDSTYEQYF.

This clonotype appeared many times. The DNA of the CDR3 is TGTGCCAGCAGTTACTCGAATCCAGGGGGAGCTTATGGCTACACCTTC. This sequence encodes CASSYSNPGGAYGYTF. The chain recombines TRBV6-5 with TRBJ1-2, with 7 bases that match TRBD1. The V segment lost 0 bases and the J segment 5 bases; nucleotides outside the gene matches: 9. From germline, CDR1 is MNHEY and CDR2 SVGAGI. This CDR3 spans 16 amino acids.

This clonotype occurred a few times. The chain couples TRBV20-1 to TRBJ1-5, with 7 positions matching TRBD1. Germline lookup yields CDR1 DFQATT and CDR2 SNEGSKA (reference sequence). Trimming at V came to 2 bases and at J to 6 bases, leaving 7 bases not matched to a gene. The CDR3 is 14 amino acids. The CDR3 DNA is TGCAGTGCTAGAACCGACAGGGAAGCTCAGCCCCAGCATTTT. It specifies CSARTDREAQPQHF.

V usage is TRBV15 and J usage is TRBJ2-7, with D perhaps matching TRBD1 (5 bases). V was clipped by 8 bases and J by 12 bases, with 14 bases between them. Germline V gene data show CDR1 as LNHNV and CDR2 as YYDKDF (reference sequence). This CDR3 has 10 amino acids. The CDR3 reads CATGNQDRYF. CDR3 bases: TGTGCCACCGGCAACCAAGACAGGTACTTC.

This CDR3 is CASSSYLWRTTYEQYF. The CDR3, as DNA: TGTGCCAGCAGCTCATATCTTTGGCGGACTACCTACGAGCAGTACTTC. V usage is TRBV7-2 and J usage is TRBJ2-7; possible D gene TRBD2, 6 bases. V dropped 4 bases and J dropped 2 bases, with 18 bases sitting between them. Germline V gives CDR1 SGHTA, CDR2 FQGNSA. The CDR3 is 16 amino acids. The full variable domain, rest sourced from reference TRBV7-2 and TRBJ2-7, is GAGVSQSPSNKVTEKGKDVELRCDPISGHTALYWYRQSLGQGLEFLIYFQGNSAPDKSGLPSDRFSAERTGGSVSTLTIQRTQQEDSAVYLCASSSYLWRTTYEQYFGPGTRLTVT.

This clonotype occurred a few times. The V and J genes are TRBV7-9 and TRBJ2-5; tentatively, D is TRBD1 or TRBD2 (6 bases each). This CDR3 has 15 amino acids. From germline, CDR1 is SEHNR and CDR2 FQNEAQ (reference sequence). V lost 1 base to trimming and J lost 5 bases, with 14 bases between them. CDR3 sequence reads: CASSLGGQGGETQYF. CDR3 bases: TGTGCCAGCAGCTTAGGGGGGCAGGGAGGTGAGACCCAGTACTTC.

Comment on this clonotype: A much larger clone lies a single base off, so this may be a read error. V and J are TRBV7-2 and TRBJ2-7; a weak D match, TRBD2 (6 bases). This CDR3 has 16 amino acids. The V gene lost 5 bases and the J gene lost 7 bases, with 24 bases spanning the gap. The germline V gene has CDR1 SGHTA and CDR2 FQGNSA. CDR3 DNA sequence: TGTGCCAGCAGCCCCCGGAACGGGGGATCCTACAATGAGCAGTACTTC. Its translation is CASSPRNGGSYNEQYF.

The V call is TRBV29-1, the J call TRBJ2-3; 8 bases are a match to TRBD1. Per the germline V gene, CDR1 is SQVTM and CDR2 is ANQGSEA. The junction had 17 bases not matched to a gene; V was cut back by 3 bases and J by 0 bases. The CDR3 runs 19 residues. DNA for the CDR3: TGCAGCGTTGAGGAAGGACAGGGAGCTCCGGGGGCTAGCACAGATACGCAGTATTTT. Its protein is CSVEEGQGAPGASTDTQYF.

In its sample, this clonotype was seen many times. The V gene is TRBV15, the J gene TRBJ2-5; weak D call: TRBD2 (6 bases). The V end lost 0 bases, the J end lost 7 bases, and 15 bases lay between the germline ends. This CDR3 has 15 residues. In germline, CDR1 is LNHNV, CDR2 YYDKDF (reference sequence). Written as DNA, the CDR3 is TGTGCCACCAGCAGAGATCGAGTAGCGGTCGGGACCCAGTACTTC. Its translation is CATSRDRVAVGTQYF.

The V call is TRBV5-6, the J call TRBJ1-2; no clear D gene. Germline V lookup: CDR1 SGHDT, CDR2 YYEEEE. The CDR3 spans 15 residues. V was shortened by 4 bases and J by 4 bases, with 17 bases between the two germline ends. In DNA, the CDR3 is TGTGCCAGCAGCCCGGGGAGGAGAAGGTCCTATGGCTACACCTTC. It encodes CASSPGRRRSYGYTF.

This clonotype was recorded a few times. This chain links TRBV15 with TRBJ2-2; 7 bases are a match to TRBD2. V was clipped by 2 bases and J by 5 bases; unmatched bases: 2. CDR3 length: 14 amino acids. Germline V gene data show CDR1 as LNHNV and CDR2 as YYDKDF (reference sequence). This CDR3 reads CATSRYGRTGELFF. In nucleotides, the CDR3 is TGTGCCACCAGCAGATACGGGAGGACCGGGGAGCTGTTTTTT.

CDR3 in DNA: TGTGCCACCAGTTTTGGCAGTCGCACCGGGGAGCTGTTTTTT. It yields the protein CATSFGSRTGELFF. This chain links TRBV24-1 with TRBJ2-2; D unclear. From germline, CDR1 is KGHDR and CDR2 SFDVKD. V lost 6 bases to trimming and J lost 4 bases, with 11 bases between them. The CDR3 is 14 amino acids.

Relative to its sample, this clonotype is medium-sized (0.01 to 0.1%). The chain couples TRBV27 to TRBJ2-7, with TRBD1 matching 8 bases. Germline values: CDR1 MNHEY, CDR2 SMNVEV (reference sequence). The CDR3 totals 14 residues. The V segment lost 6 bases and the J segment 3 bases; nucleotides outside the gene matches: 7. CDR3 residues: CASSPYGQGYEQYF. DNA of the CDR3: TGTGCCAGCAGCCCATATGGACAGGGCTACGAGCAGTACTTC.

This clonotype came up many times. The chain combines TRBV25-1 with TRBJ2-5; 8 bases map to TRBD2. Trimming at V came to 1 base and at J to 4 bases, leaving 2 bases not matched to a gene. The CDR3 has 14 amino acids. CDR1 is MGHDK, CDR2 SYGVNS, per germline. This CDR3 reads CASSESGGRETQYF. CDR3 DNA: TGTGCCAGCAGTGAATCGGGGGGGCGAGAGACCCAGTACTTC.

This clonotype was observed at least ten times. This sequence joins TRBV5-1 and TRBJ1-2; 7 bases fit TRBD1. Germline V gene data show CDR1 as SGHRS and CDR2 as YFSETQ. CDR3 length: 13 amino acids. V trimming: 4 bases; J trimming: 8 bases; junction bases outside the gene matches: 8. The CDR3 region has the DNA TGCGCCAGCAGCCAGGGACAGACGGGAGGCTACACCTTC. Translation: CASSQGQTGGYTF.